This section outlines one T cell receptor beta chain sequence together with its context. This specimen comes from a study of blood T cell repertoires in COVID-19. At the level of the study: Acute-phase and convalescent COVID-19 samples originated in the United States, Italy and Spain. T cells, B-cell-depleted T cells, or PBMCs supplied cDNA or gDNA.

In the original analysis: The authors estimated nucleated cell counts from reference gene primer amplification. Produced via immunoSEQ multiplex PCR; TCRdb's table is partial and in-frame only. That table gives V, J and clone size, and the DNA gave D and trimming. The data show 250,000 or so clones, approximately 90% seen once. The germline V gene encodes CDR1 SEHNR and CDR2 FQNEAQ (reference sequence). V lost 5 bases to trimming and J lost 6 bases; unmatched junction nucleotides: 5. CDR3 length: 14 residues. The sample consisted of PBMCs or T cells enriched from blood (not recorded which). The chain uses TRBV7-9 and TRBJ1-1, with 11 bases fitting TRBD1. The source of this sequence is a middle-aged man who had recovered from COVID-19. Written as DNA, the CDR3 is TGTGCCAGCAGCAGGACAGGGGGCCAACCTGAAGCTTTCTTT. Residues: CASSRTGGQPEAFF.